These T cell receptor beta chains were read from a single sample in a study of regulatory T cells in long-lasting Graves disease. A single record per CDR3 protein comes from TCRdb applying MiXCR to the multiplex PCR reads. Of hundreds of thousands of distinct CDR3 sequences detected, 20% appear once; the ten largest clones hold less than 9%. This specimen was peripheral blood mononuclear cells (PBMCs), taken when the disease was refractory, from a patient treated with antithyroid drugs. The source of these receptors is a female donor with Graves disease. Each CDR3 is given with its conserved first and last residue. D genes are given only for firm matches. Where a row states a size, it is once, few, many or the class of an expanded clone; other rows omit it.

-,TRBD2,TRBJ2-5,TRBV4-1,CASSQDLGIAGTQYF,TGCGCCAGCAGCCAAGACCTGGGGATAGCGGGTACCCAGTACTTC
-,-,TRBJ1-1,TRBV19,CATRGPGTFIRNTEAFF,TGTGCCACTCGGGGCCCAGGGACCTTCATCAGGAACACTGAAGCTTTCTTT
-,-,TRBJ2-7,TRBV9,CASSPWANLPLTEQYF,TGTGCCAGCAGCCCATGGGCCAATCTACCCCTCACCGAGCAGTACTTC
few,-,TRBJ1-2,TRBV20-1,CSARGGNGYTF,TGCAGTGCTAGAGGTGGTAATGGCTACACCTTC
many,-,TRBJ1-1,TRBV11-2,CASSFFANTEAFF,TGTGCCAGCAGCTTTTTTGCGAACACTGAAGCTTTCTTT
many,TRBD1,TRBJ1-4,TRBV6-1,CASLWTGRGVELFF,TGTGCCAGCCTATGGACAGGGAGAGGCGTAGAACTGTTTTTT
many,TRBD1,TRBJ2-7,TRBV11-1,CASSLETGTYEQYF,TGTGCCAGCAGCTTAGAGACAGGGACCTACGAGCAGTACTTC
few,TRBD1,TRBJ2-3,TRBV6-5,CASSFLTGQTDTQYF,TGTGCCAGCAGTTTCTTGACAGGGCAGACAGATACGCAGTATTTT
-,-,TRBJ1-5,TRBV7-2,CASRKSWGSGNQPQHF,TGTGCCAGCAGAAAGAGCTGGGGTTCTGGCAATCAGCCCCAGCATTTT
many,-,TRBJ2-7,TRBV11-2,CASSPGGGGRYEQYF,TGTGCCAGCAGCCCAGGGGGCGGCGGGAGATACGAGCAGTACTTC
few,-,TRBJ1-5,TRBV19,CASQTRGDNQPQHF,TGTGCCAGCCAAACCAGGGGAGACAATCAGCCCCAGCATTTT
many,TRBD1,TRBJ2-7,TRBV28,CASSLFGRGTGTSYEQYF,TGTGCCAGCAGTTTATTTGGCAGGGGGACAGGTACTTCCTACGAGCAGTACTTC
-,TRBD2,TRBJ2-7,TRBV19,CASSPSTSGYEQYF,TGTGCCAGTAGTCCATCGACTAGCGGTTACGAGCAGTACTTC
few,-,TRBJ1-1,TRBV19,CASRSGLGRFF,TGTGCCAGCAGATCGGGCCTCGGAAGATTCTTT
-,TRBD1,TRBJ1-4,TRBV30,CAWTTRGEEKLFF,TGTGCCTGGACGACCAGGGGGGAGGAAAAACTGTTTTTT
few,TRBD1,TRBJ2-2,TRBV19,CASSQRTGGPAQNTGELFF,TGTGCCAGTAGTCAACGAACAGGGGGCCCAGCCCAGAACACCGGGGAGCTGTTTTTT
few,-,TRBJ2-5,TRBV24-1,CATSDKTQYF,TGTGCCACCAGTGACAAGACCCAGTACTTC
many,TRBD1,TRBJ1-2,TRBV28,CATIRQGAHRSRYTF,TGTGCCACAATAAGACAGGGGGCGCACCGGTCACGCTACACCTTC